This T cell receptor beta chain was captured by sequencing in a study of cytomegalovirus exposure and HLA in healthy donors listed by TCRdb under 2017. Turning to the overall study: A later analysis indicated that the roughly 120 validation repertoires were generated on the platform also employed for the 720 or so repertoires of the first cohort. The study was designed to test whether signatures of past pathogen exposure could be identified by cataloging public T cell receptors. In addition to the first cohort of 500 to 850 subjects, a separate validation cohort of approximately 110 different subjects was used. High-throughput TCR immunosequencing, statistical association of individual TCRs with disease status, and machine learning were combined to predict cytomegalovirus infection status. The paper as a whole reports these results and caveats: Most TCR sequences were observed very rarely across donors, whereas some public TCRs were present in many individuals. In both the original and validation cohorts, the classifier was reported to diagnose cytomegalovirus status with high specificity and sensitivity. The study listed 150 to 200 TCR beta chains as associated with cytomegalovirus. A few of the identified cytomegalovirus-associated TCR beta chains were confirmed in vitro to be specific for cytomegalovirus antigens. The authors suggested that the approach could potentially be extended to other disease states and immunological phenotypes. Subsequent analysis determined that TCRs grouped into clusters in the first cohort also showed a tendency toward co-occurrence across the 130 or so validation repertoires, and approximately 94% of cluster scores exceeded 0. All 110 or so repertoires were used to score co-occurrence in the validation cohort in a later analysis, because that analysis had no HLA typing for the cohort.

The donors were included in the validation cohort of 120 subjects, a group kept apart from the approximately 700-subject first cohort. From its cysteine to its phenylalanine, the CDR3 spans 14 amino acids. Solely the CDR3 DNA is kept, with 42 bases framed from the first base. From the germline V gene, CDR1 is SGHTS and CDR2 is YDEGEE. Trimming removed 5 bases from V and 1 base from J, leaving 12 bases between the germline ends. To prepare the library, the immunoSEQ multiplex PCR assay was applied. The original methods were these. A statistical classification framework was built to diagnose cytomegalovirus status from the catalog of TCR beta chain sequences. In its TCRdb copy, this immuneACCESS table keeps in-frame sequences only and misses some clones. Where compared with another copy, unresolved V genes explain less than half of these, and the others have no known cause. V and J calls and clone size are copied from that table; D and trimming were computed from the DNA. This sample gives 100,000 to 150,000 clones in total; approximately 89% of them show up just once. Around 1.1% of the sample goes to the ten largest clones.

Regarding this clone: Its antigen has not been determined. Base qualities are not at hand, and no much larger clone is one base apart.

This receptor was obtained from a young woman in good health and CMV-seronegative. This chain joins TRBV5-8 to TRBJ2-5, with TRBD1 tentatively as D gene (6 bases match). The source material was PBMCs. The CDR3 amino acid sequence is: CASSTGQAQETQYF. DNA sequence: TGTGCCAGCAGTACGGGACAAGCCCAAGAGACCCAGTACTTC.